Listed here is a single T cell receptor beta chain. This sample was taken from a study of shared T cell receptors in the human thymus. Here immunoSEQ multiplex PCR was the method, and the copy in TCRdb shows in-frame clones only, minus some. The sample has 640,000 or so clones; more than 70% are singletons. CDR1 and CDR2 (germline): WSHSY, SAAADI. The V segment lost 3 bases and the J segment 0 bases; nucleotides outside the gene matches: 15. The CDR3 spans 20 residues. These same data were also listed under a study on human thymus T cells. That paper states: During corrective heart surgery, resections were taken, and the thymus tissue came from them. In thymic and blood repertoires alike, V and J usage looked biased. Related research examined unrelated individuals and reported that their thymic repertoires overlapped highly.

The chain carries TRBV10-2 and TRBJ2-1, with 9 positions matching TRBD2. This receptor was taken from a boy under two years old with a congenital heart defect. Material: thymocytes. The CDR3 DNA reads TGCGCCAGCAGTGACGTCCCGGGACTAGCCGCCATCAGCTCCTACAATGAGCAGTTCTTC. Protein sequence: CASSDVPGLAAISSYNEQFF.